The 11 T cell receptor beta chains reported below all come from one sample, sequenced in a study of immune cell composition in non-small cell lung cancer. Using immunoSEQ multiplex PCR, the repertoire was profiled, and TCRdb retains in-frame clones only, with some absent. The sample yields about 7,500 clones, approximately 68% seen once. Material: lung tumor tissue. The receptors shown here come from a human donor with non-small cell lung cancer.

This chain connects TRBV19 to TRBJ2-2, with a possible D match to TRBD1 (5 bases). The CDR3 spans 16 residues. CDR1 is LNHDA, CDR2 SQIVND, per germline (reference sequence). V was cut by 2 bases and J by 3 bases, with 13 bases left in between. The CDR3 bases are TGTGCCAGTAGTATACCGGCAGGGCTGGACACCGGGGAGCTGTTTTTT. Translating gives CASSIPAGLDTGELFF.

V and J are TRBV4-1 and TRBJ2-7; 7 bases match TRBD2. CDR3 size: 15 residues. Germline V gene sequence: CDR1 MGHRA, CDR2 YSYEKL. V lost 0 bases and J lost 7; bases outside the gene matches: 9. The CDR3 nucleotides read TGCGCCAGCAGCCAAGAGGCCAGCGGGGCCAGGGAGCAGTACTTC. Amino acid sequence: CASSQEASGAREQYF.

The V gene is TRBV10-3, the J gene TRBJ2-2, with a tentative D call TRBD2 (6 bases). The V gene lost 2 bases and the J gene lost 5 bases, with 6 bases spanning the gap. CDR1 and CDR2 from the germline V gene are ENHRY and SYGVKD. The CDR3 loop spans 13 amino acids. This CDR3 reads CAISEGGTGELFF. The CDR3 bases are TGTGCCATCAGTGAGGGGGGGACCGGGGAGCTGTTTTTT.

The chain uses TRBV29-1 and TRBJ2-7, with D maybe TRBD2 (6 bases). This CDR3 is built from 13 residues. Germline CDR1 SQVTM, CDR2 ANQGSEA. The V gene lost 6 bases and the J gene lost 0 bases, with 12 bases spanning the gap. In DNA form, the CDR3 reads TGCAGCGTACTTGGGGGGAACTCCTACGAGCAGTACTTC. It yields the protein CSVLGGNSYEQYF.

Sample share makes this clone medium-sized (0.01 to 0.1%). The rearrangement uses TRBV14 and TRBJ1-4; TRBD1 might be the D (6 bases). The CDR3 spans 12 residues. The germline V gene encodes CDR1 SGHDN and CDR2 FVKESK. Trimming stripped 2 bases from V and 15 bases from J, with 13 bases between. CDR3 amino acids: CASSQWDTRVFF. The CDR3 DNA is TGTGCCAGCAGCCAATGGGACACGCGGGTGTTTTTT.

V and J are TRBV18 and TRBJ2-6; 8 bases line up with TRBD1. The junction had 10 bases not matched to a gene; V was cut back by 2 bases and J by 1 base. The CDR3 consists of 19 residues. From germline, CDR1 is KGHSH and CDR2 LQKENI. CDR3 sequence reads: CASSPTLGQGGSGANVLTF. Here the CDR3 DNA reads TGTGCCAGCTCACCAACCCTCGGACAGGGAGGATCTGGGGCCAACGTCCTGACTTTC.

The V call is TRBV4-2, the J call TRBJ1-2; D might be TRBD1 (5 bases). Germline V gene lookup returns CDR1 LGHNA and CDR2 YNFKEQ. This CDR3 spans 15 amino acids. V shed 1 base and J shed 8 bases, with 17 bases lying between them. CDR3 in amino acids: CASSQVQGTKGGYTF. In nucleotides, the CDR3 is TGTGCCAGCAGCCAAGTTCAGGGCACTAAGGGGGGCTACACCTTC.

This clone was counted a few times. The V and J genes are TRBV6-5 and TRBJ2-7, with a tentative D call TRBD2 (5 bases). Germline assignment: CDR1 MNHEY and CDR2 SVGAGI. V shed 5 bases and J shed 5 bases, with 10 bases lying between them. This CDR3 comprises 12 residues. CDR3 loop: CASSNRGNEQYF. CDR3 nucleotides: TGTGCCAGCAGTAATCGGGGAAACGAGCAGTACTTC.

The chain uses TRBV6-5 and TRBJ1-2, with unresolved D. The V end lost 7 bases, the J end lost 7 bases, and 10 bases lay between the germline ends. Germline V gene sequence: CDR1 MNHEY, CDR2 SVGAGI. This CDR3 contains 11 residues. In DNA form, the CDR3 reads TGTGCCAGCACTTCGGGGTTTGGCTACACCTTC. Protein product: CASTSGFGYTF.

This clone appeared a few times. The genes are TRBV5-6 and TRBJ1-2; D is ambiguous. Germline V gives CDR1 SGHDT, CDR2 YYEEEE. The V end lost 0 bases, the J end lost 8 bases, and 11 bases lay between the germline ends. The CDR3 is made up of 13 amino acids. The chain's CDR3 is CASSLVAGRGYTF. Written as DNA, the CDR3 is TGTGCCAGCAGCTTGGTCGCCGGTCGCGGCTACACCTTC.

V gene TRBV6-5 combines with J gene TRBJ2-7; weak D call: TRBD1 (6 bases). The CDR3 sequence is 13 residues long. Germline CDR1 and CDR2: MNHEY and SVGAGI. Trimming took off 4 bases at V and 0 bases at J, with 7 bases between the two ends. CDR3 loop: CASSSTGSYEQYF. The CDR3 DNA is TGTGCCAGCAGTTCGACAGGCTCCTACGAGCAGTACTTC.